This TCR beta chain was identified during a study of neurological immune-mediated disorders. The CDR3 runs 13 residues. Per the germline V gene, CDR1 is KGHDR and CDR2 is SFDVKD. The J segment lost 2 bases and the V segment lost 9 bases, leaving 4 bases of the junction unmatched. This clonotype was detected many times. It was by 5'RACE with 10-nucleotide random UMIs that the cDNA was made. From the 5' RACE reads, TCRdb called clonotypes with MiXCR, one entry per CDR3 protein. The repertoire holds some 65,000 distinct CDR3 sequences, with around 5.2% as singletons. The chain is built from TRBV24-1 and TRBJ2-3; TRBD2 agrees at 7 bases. The receptor's source is a woman between 25 and 40 years old with multiple sclerosis. Sample: PBMCs. The CDR3 loop is CATGSGDTDTQYF. CDR3 nucleotides: TGTGCCACCGGAAGCGGGGACACAGATACGCAGTATTTT.